Listed below are T cell receptor beta chains from one sample, sequenced in a study of blood T cell repertoires in COVID-19. Profiled with immunoSEQ multiplex PCR; TCRdb holds only in-frame clones, not every one. Among 200,000 to 250,000 clones listed, 87% were seen once. Specimen: PBMCs or T cells enriched from blood (not recorded which). These TCRs come from a man between 18 and 29 years old with acute COVID-19. Each CDR3 is given with its conserved first and last residue. Each record gives: J gene, V gene, D gene, clone size, CDR3 protein, CDR3 DNA. D genes are given only for firm matches. Some rows have no size entry. The others give once, few or many, or a class for an expanded clone.

>TRBJ1-2|TRBV3-1/TRBV3-2|.|.
CASSHQGRDYGYTF
TGTGCCAGCAGCCATCAGGGTAGGGACTATGGCTACACCTTC
>TRBJ2-2|TRBV7-9|.|.
CASSIRTGELFF
TGTGCCAGCAGCATCAGAACCGGGGAGCTGTTTTTT
>TRBJ2-1|TRBV11-3|TRBD2|.
CASSTGTSGTDEQFF
TGTGCCAGCAGCACCGGGACTAGCGGGACAGATGAGCAGTTCTTC
>TRBJ2-1|TRBV28|TRBD2|.
CASSSPGAGAYNEQFF
TGTGCCAGCAGTTCCCCTGGAGCGGGGGCCTACAATGAGCAGTTCTTC
>TRBJ2-7|TRBV4-1|.|.
CASSHNGAYEQYF
TGCGCCAGCAGCCACAACGGAGCCTACGAGCAGTACTTC
>TRBJ2-1|TRBV7-2|.|.
CASSWKTLSYNEQFF
TGTGCCAGCAGCTGGAAGACACTTTCCTACAATGAGCAGTTCTTC
>TRBJ2-1|TRBV28|.|.
CASSNQGRSYNEQFF
TGTGCCAGCAGTAATCAGGGTCGGTCCTACAATGAGCAGTTCTTC
>TRBJ1-4|TRBV7-8|.|.
CASSLYGGSPNEKLFF
TGTGCCAGCAGCTTATACGGCGGGTCACCTAATGAAAAACTGTTTTTT
>TRBJ2-7|TRBV5-1|TRBD1|.
CASSGGQGSNEQYF
TGCGCCAGCAGCGGGGGACAGGGGTCGAACGAGCAGTACTTC
>TRBJ2-7|TRBV5-4|.|.
CASSLLTYEQYF
TGTGCCAGCAGCTTGTTAACCTACGAGCAGTACTTC
>TRBJ1-5|TRBV15|.|.
CATSRGREGNNQPQHF
TGTGCCACCAGCAGAGGCAGGGAAGGGAACAATCAGCCCCAGCATTTT
>TRBJ1-5|TRBV7-2|.|.
CASSSDGYSNQPQHF
TGTGCCAGCAGCTCTGACGGGTATAGCAATCAGCCCCAGCATTTT
>TRBJ2-1|TRBV29-1|TRBD2|.
CSVGQQGNSGRHEQFF
TGCAGCGTGGGGCAACAGGGGAATAGCGGGAGACATGAGCAGTTCTTC
>TRBJ2-1|TRBV2|.|.
CASSVAADNEQFF
TGTGCCAGCAGTGTGGCAGCGGACAATGAGCAGTTCTTC
>TRBJ1-1|TRBV5-4|.|.
CASSPGGMNTEAFF
TGTGCCAGCAGCCCAGGTGGTATGAACACTGAAGCTTTCTTT
>TRBJ2-7|TRBV6-5|.|.
CASSYLAGPYEQYF
TGTGCCAGCAGTTACTTGGCAGGGCCCTACGAGCAGTACTTC
>TRBJ2-1|TRBV6-1|.|.
CASSDGEKDEQFF
TGTGCCAGCAGTGATGGGGAGAAAGATGAGCAGTTCTTC
>TRBJ2-1|TRBV25-1|.|once
CASSEWWAGSNEQFF
TGTGCCAGCAGTGAATGGTGGGCGGGGAGCAATGAGCAGTTCTTC
>TRBJ2-5|TRBV5-1|TRBD1|once
CASSLGTGQETQYF
TGCGCCAGCAGCTTGGGGACAGGGCAAGAGACCCAGTACTTC
>TRBJ1-6|TRBV9|.|once
CASKPGGERDNSPLHF
TGTGCCAGCAAACCCGGAGGGGAACGCGATAATTCACCCCTCCACTTT
>TRBJ1-3|TRBV3-1/TRBV3-2|.|.
CASSHLEAGFGNTIYF
TGTGCCAGCAGCCACCTAGAAGCGGGGTTTGGAAACACCATATATTTT
>TRBJ1-1|TRBV14|.|.
CASSLTLRGEAFF
TGTGCCAGCAGCCTGACGCTACGGGGTGAAGCTTTCTTT
>TRBJ2-1|TRBV30|.|.
CAWSIRLRADNEQFF
TGTGCCTGGAGCATTCGTTTGCGGGCTGACAATGAGCAGTTCTTC
>TRBJ2-5|TRBV5-4|TRBD2|.
CASRSGSGETQYF
TGTGCCAGCCGTAGCGGGAGCGGGGAGACCCAGTACTTC
>TRBJ1-5|TRBV2|.|.
CASRKTWNQPQHF
TGTGCCAGCAGAAAGACATGGAATCAGCCCCAGCATTTT
>TRBJ1-5|TRBV24-1|.|.
CATSDLTVNQPQHF
TGTGCCACCAGTGACTTGACAGTGAATCAGCCCCAGCATTTT
>TRBJ2-7|TRBV6-5|TRBD2|.
CASSPREGRPYEQYF
TGTGCCAGCAGTCCTCGGGAGGGCCGTCCCTACGAGCAGTACTTC
>TRBJ2-3|TRBV6-5|TRBD1|.
CASSPRTGSTDTQYF
TGTGCCAGCAGTCCACGGACAGGTAGCACAGATACGCAGTATTTT
>TRBJ2-1|TRBV7-8|TRBD2|.
CASSLGAGLSYNEQFF
TGTGCCAGCAGCTTAGGTGCGGGACTATCGTACAATGAGCAGTTCTTC
>TRBJ2-2|TRBV19|.|once
CATTEDSTGELFF
TGTGCCACCACCGAGGACAGCACCGGGGAGCTGTTTTTT
>TRBJ1-3|TRBV29-1|.|.
CSVEDQAFGNTIYF
TGCAGCGTTGAAGATCAGGCTTTCGGAAACACCATATATTTT
>TRBJ2-7|TRBV6-6|TRBD1|.
CASSRGGQGVYEQYF
TGTGCCAGCAGTCGCGGCGGACAGGGGGTCTACGAGCAGTACTTC
>TRBJ2-7|TRBV2|.|.
CASRIDTYEQYF
TGTGCCAGCAGGATAGACACCTACGAGCAGTACTTC
>TRBJ2-7|TRBV6-5|.|.
CASSSRDYEQYF
TGTGCCAGCAGTTCCCGGGACTACGAGCAGTACTTC
>TRBJ2-1|TRBV11-2|TRBD2|few
CASSKSGRFDNEQFF
TGTGCCAGCAGTAAGAGCGGGAGGTTCGACAATGAGCAGTTCTTC
>TRBJ1-5|TRBV6-5|.|.
CASSYSQDSNQPQHF
TGTGCCAGCAGTTACTCACAGGATAGCAATCAGCCCCAGCATTTT
>TRBJ2-7|TRBV3-1/TRBV3-2|.|.
CASSTTTGSYEQYF
TGTGCCAGCAGCACTACAACAGGATCCTACGAGCAGTACTTC
>TRBJ2-2|TRBV4-3|.|.
CASSQDSGGSTGELFF
TGCGCCAGCAGCCAAGATAGTGGCGGGTCCACCGGGGAGCTGTTTTTT
>TRBJ1-5|TRBV7-2|TRBD1|.
CASSSLKQGANQPQHF
TGTGCCAGCAGCTCTTTAAAACAGGGGGCAAATCAGCCCCAGCATTTT
>TRBJ2-1|TRBV28|TRBD2|.
CASSRLAGDEQFF
TGTGCCAGCAGCAGACTAGCTGGCGATGAGCAGTTCTTC
>TRBJ2-7|TRBV7-3|.|.
CASSPKWYQGSDSPYEQYF
TGTGCCAGCAGCCCCAAGTGGTATCAGGGGAGCGACTCACCCTACGAGCAGTACTTC
>TRBJ2-7|TRBV2|.|.
CASSLTDYEQYF
TGTGCCAGCAGTCTGACAGACTACGAGCAGTACTTC
>TRBJ2-7|TRBV19|.|.
CASSILQGRKYF
TGTGCCAGTAGTATTTTGCAGGGAAGAAAGTACTTC
>TRBJ2-7|TRBV19|.|.
CATKSGSSYEQYF
TGTGCCACCAAGTCTGGCAGCTCCTACGAGCAGTACTTC
>TRBJ2-3|TRBV7-2|.|.
CASSLQRTDGQGYF
TGTGCCAGCAGCCTTCAACGGACTGACGGTCAAGGGTATTTT
>TRBJ1-1|TRBV28|TRBD1|.
CASTLGGLNTEAFF
TGTGCCAGCACTCTAGGGGGCTTGAACACTGAAGCTTTCTTT
>TRBJ2-6|TRBV19|.|.
CASTTPLKSGANVLTF
TGTGCCAGTACGACACCTCTAAAATCTGGGGCCAACGTCCTGACTTTC
>TRBJ1-5|TRBV19|TRBD1|.
CASKPGQGNQPQHF
TGTGCCAGTAAACCGGGACAGGGGAATCAGCCCCAGCATTTT
>TRBJ1-2|TRBV2|TRBD1|.
CASSTGTEFNYGYTF
TGTGCCAGCAGTACCGGGACAGAGTTTAACTATGGCTACACCTTC
>TRBJ2-1|TRBV19|TRBD2|.
CASSIVTSGGNEQFF
TGTGCCAGTAGTATAGTAACTAGCGGGGGAAATGAGCAGTTCTTC
>TRBJ2-7|TRBV7-8|TRBD1|.
CASSSNPGQGSEQYF
TGTGCCAGCAGCTCCAACCCGGGACAGGGTTCCGAGCAGTACTTC
>TRBJ2-7|TRBV19|TRBD2|.
CASSTHWTSGPYEQYF
TGTGCCAGTAGTACCCATTGGACTAGCGGGCCCTACGAGCAGTACTTC
>TRBJ1-5|TRBV15|.|.
CATSRGRGNQPQHF
TGTGCCACCAGCAGAGGACGGGGCAATCAGCCCCAGCATTTT
>TRBJ1-2|TRBV30|TRBD1|.
CAWRRTGGSYGYTF
TGTGCCTGGAGGAGGACAGGGGGCTCCTATGGCTACACCTTC